This T cell receptor beta chain emerged from a study of T cell responses to AZD1222 COVID-19 vaccine. Germline V gene lookup returns CDR1 MDHEN and CDR2 SYDVKM. The V segment lost 6 bases and the J segment 6 bases; nucleotides outside the gene matches: 10. CDR3 length equals 15 residues. The repertoire was sequenced with immunoSEQ multiplex PCR; TCRdb's copy has only in-frame clones and lacks some. The repertoire holds 100,000 to 120,000 clones, with roughly nine tenths as singletons. This sequence originates from an adult in good health. The sample was peripheral blood, taken on day 0 of AZD1222 vaccination. The chain employs TRBV28 and TRBJ2-5, with 10 bases matching TRBD1. CDR3 sequence reads: CASSTPGTGAKTQYF. For the CDR3, the DNA is TGTGCCAGCAGCACCCCAGGGACAGGGGCGAAGACCCAGTACTTC.